These 22 T cell receptor beta chains share one sample of origin, sequenced in a study of cytomegalovirus exposure and HLA in healthy donors. The method was immunoSEQ multiplex PCR; TCRdb's version includes in-frame clones alone and lacks a portion of them. The sample contains roughly 350,000 clones, 86% of which appear only once. The sequenced sample was PBMCs. The receptors derive from a woman younger than 30 in good health and CMV-seronegative.

The rearrangement uses TRBV7-8 and TRBJ2-7; TRBD2 might be the D (5 bases). Per germline, CDR1 SGHVS and CDR2 FQNEAQ. CDR3 size: 13 residues. V lost 0 bases and J 7 bases, leaving 10 bases between the germline ends. This chain's CDR3 is CASSLAGAREQYF. CDR3 DNA sequence: TGTGCCAGCAGCTTAGCGGGAGCGCGGGAGCAGTACTTC.

This chain uses TRBV9 with TRBJ2-3; D might be TRBD2 (6 bases). This CDR3 comprises 14 residues. V was clipped by 0 bases and J by 3 bases, with 8 bases between them. Looked up from germline, CDR1 is SGDLS and CDR2 is YYNGEE. The CDR3 bases are TGTGCCAGCAGCGTAGGCGGGATAACAGATACGCAGTATTTT. Translated, it gives CASSVGGITDTQYF. The entire variable domain, with the rest obtained from reference TRBV9 and TRBJ2-3, is as follows: DSGVTQTPKHLITATGQRVTLRCSPRSGDLSVYWYQQSLDQGLQFLIQYYNGEERAKGNILERFSAQQFPDLHSELNLSSLELGDSALYFCASSVGGITDTQYFGPGTRLTVL.

The chain uses TRBV29-1 and TRBJ1-1; D is unclear. The CDR3 has 10 residues. Trimming took 4 bases from V and 4 from J, leaving 4 bases between them. Germline CDR1 SQVTM, CDR2 ANQGSEA. The CDR3 loop reads CSVGGTEAFF. DNA for the CDR3: TGCAGCGTTGGAGGCACTGAAGCTTTCTTT.

V usage is TRBV29-1 and J usage is TRBJ2-1; 9 bases are shared with TRBD2. V dropped 6 bases and J dropped 6; count of bases not matched to a gene: 12. The germline V gene encodes CDR1 SQVTM and CDR2 ANQGSEA. There are 15 residues in the CDR3. The CDR3 loop is CSVNPLAGFGNEQFF. DNA for the CDR3: TGCAGCGTGAACCCACTAGCGGGTTTTGGCAATGAGCAGTTCTTC.

V gene TRBV4-3 combines with J gene TRBJ2-5; 7 positions match TRBD2. Germline CDR1 and CDR2: LGHNA and YSLEER. CDR3 length: 14 residues. J was trimmed by 5 bases and V by 1 base; bases with no gene match: 4. The CDR3 region has the DNA TGCGCCAGCAGCCAAGGGACTAGTGGGGAGACCCAGTACTTC. Its protein product is CASSQGTSGETQYF.

This sequence joins TRBV7-2 and TRBJ1-1; unclear D gene. Germline CDR1 reads SGHTA; CDR2 reads FQGNSA. V was clipped by 0 bases and J by 1 base, with 6 bases between them. The CDR3 is 14 amino acids. CDR3 protein: CASSLARGNTEAFF. The CDR3 DNA reads as TGTGCCAGCAGCTTAGCGCGAGGGAACACTGAAGCTTTCTTT.

The chain links TRBV18 to TRBJ2-5, with D tentatively TRBD2 (6 bases). Trimming left V 3 bases short and J 4 bases short, with 18 bases between. The CDR3 is 16 amino acids. CDR1 and CDR2 from the germline V gene are KGHSH and LQKENI. The DNA of the CDR3 is TGTGCCAGCTCACCGGTTAGACCCGGGCGGGGAGAGACCCAGTACTTC. It codes for CASSPVRPGRGETQYF.

This chain links TRBV30 with TRBJ1-1; weak D call: TRBD1 (5 bases). Trimming shortened V by 1 base and J by 12 bases, and 12 bases separated the two germline ends. The CDR3 covers 11 residues. Germline CDR1 and CDR2: GTSNPN and SVGIG (reference sequence). CDR3 sequence (DNA): TGTGCCTGGAGTGGGGCAGGGAGGCCTTTCTTT. Translation: CAWSGAGRPFF. The variable domain in full, with the rest retrieved from reference TRBV30 and TRBJ1-1, is SQTIHQWPATLVQPVGSPLSLECTVEGTSNPNLYWYRQAAGRGLQLLFYSVGIGQISSEVPQNLSASRPQDRQFILSSKKLLLSDSGFYLCAWSGAGRPFFGQGTRLTVV.

CDR3 DNA: TGTGCCAGCAGCCAAGATATTGACAGCCCTAGGGTAGGGGCGAACACTGAAGCTTTCTTT. It codes for CASSQDIDSPRVGANTEAFF. This rearrangement joins TRBV4-2 to TRBJ1-1; D is perhaps TRBD1 (5 bases). Germline CDR1 reads LGHNA; CDR2 reads YNFKEQ. The CDR3 is made up of 20 amino acids. V lost 0 bases and J lost 1, with 24 bases in between.

The V call is TRBV27, the J call TRBJ2-7; 7 bases agree with TRBD2. Germline CDR1 MNHEY, CDR2 SMNVEV (reference sequence). CDR3 length equals 14 residues. Unmatched junction bases numbered 7, after V lost 5 bases and J lost 3 bases. The CDR3 DNA sequence: TGTGCCAGCAGTGCGGGAGCCAGTCTCTACGAGCAGTACTTC. This encodes CASSAGASLYEQYF.

This chain connects TRBV7-3 to TRBJ2-2, with 10 bases that match TRBD2. CDR1 and CDR2 from the germline V gene are SGHTA and FQGTGA. This CDR3 region has 16 residues. V shed 8 bases, J shed 5 bases, and the junction held 11 bases outside the gene matches. DNA of the CDR3: TGTGCCAGCCGTCCCGGGGATAGCGGGAGGACCGGGGAGCTGTTTTTT. Encoded protein: CASRPGDSGRTGELFF.

V usage is TRBV4-2 and J usage is TRBJ2-7; 11 nucleotides agree with TRBD2. The CDR3 runs 16 residues. CDR1 LGHNA and CDR2 YNFKEQ come from the germline V gene. J gave up 3 bases and V 0 bases, and 4 bases lay outside the gene matches. CDR3 nucleotide sequence: TGTGCCAGCAGCCAAGATTCCGGGACTAGCGGCTACGAGCAGTACTTC. This encodes CASSQDSGTSGYEQYF.

V and J are TRBV5-1 and TRBJ2-2, with D maybe TRBD2 (5 bases). Trimming took 8 bases from V and 1 from J, leaving 12 bases between them. The CDR3 has 14 residues. Germline CDR1 and CDR2: SGHRS and YFSETQ. CDR3 nucleotides: TGCGCCAGTGGACTGAAAAGGAACACCGGGGAGCTGTTTTTT. Translation: CASGLKRNTGELFF.

The rearrangement links TRBV7-9 to TRBJ1-1; D unresolved. This CDR3 spans 12 amino acids. Trimming removed 2 bases at V and 5 bases at J, with 6 bases between. Germline V gene lookup returns CDR1 SEHNR and CDR2 FQNEAQ (reference sequence). CDR3 nucleotide sequence: TGTGCCAGCAGCTTACTCCGGACTGAAGCTTTCTTT. The encoded protein is CASSLLRTEAFF.

The chain joins TRBV6-5 to TRBJ2-1; possibly TRBD1 for D (5 bases). The CDR3 has 15 amino acids. Between the trimmed V and J ends, which lost 2 bases and 1 base, there was a span of 9 bases. CDR1 is MNHEY, CDR2 SVGAGI, per germline. The CDR3 region has the DNA TGTGCCAGCAGTTACAGGGGCCCTTCCTACAATGAGCAGTTCTTC. It yields the protein CASSYRGPSYNEQFF.

J is TRBJ2-7 and V is TRBV7-8; 10 bases fit TRBD2. Germline loops: CDR1 SGHVS, CDR2 FQNEAQ. The CDR3 covers 18 residues. J lost 5 bases, V lost 2 bases, and 15 bases had no gene match. The CDR3 bases are TGTGCCAGCAGCTTAAGGGGGACTAGCGTTTTCCGAAGTAACGAGCAGTACTTC. Protein: CASSLRGTSVFRSNEQYF.

The chain joins TRBV4-3 to TRBJ2-7; D might be TRBD2 (6 bases). Germline CDR1 is LGHNA and CDR2 is YSLEER. Trimming shortened V by 1 base and J by 4 bases, and 17 bases separated the two germline ends. The CDR3 runs 16 residues. The DNA for the CDR3 is TGCGCCAGCAGCCAAGGATCCGCGAGCGGGCTGTACGAGCAGTACTTC. It translates to CASSQGSASGLYEQYF.

Concerning this clone itself: Other nucleotide sequences from this sample produce the same CDR3. The rearrangement uses TRBV29-1 and TRBJ2-5; a possible D gene is TRBD2 (6 bases). The germline V gene has CDR1 SQVTM and CDR2 ANQGSEA. V shed 7 bases and J shed 5 bases, with 20 bases lying between them. CDR3 size: 14 residues. CDR3 protein: CSAEGGPSGETQYF. CDR3 DNA: TGCAGCGCAGAAGGAGGGCCCTCGGGTGAGACCCAGTACTTC.

J is TRBJ1-2 and V is TRBV25-1; 10 positions match TRBD1. The CDR3 consists of 13 residues. Losses at the gene ends were 7 bases for V and 3 bases for J; bases not matched to a gene: 2. The germline V gene encodes CDR1 MGHDK and CDR2 SYGVNS. The CDR3 DNA follows: TGTGCCAGCAACGGACAGGGGGACTATGGCTACACCTTC. Protein sequence: CASNGQGDYGYTF.

This chain uses TRBV6-5 with TRBJ2-3, with D possibly being TRBD1 (5 bases). The CDR3 length is 15 residues. CDR1 and CDR2 from the germline V gene are MNHEY and SVGAGI. V lost 0 bases, J lost 5 bases, and 12 bases lay in between. The DNA of the CDR3 is TGTGCCAGCAGTTACTCGCGCCAGGGTGGAGATACGCAGTATTTT. It yields the protein CASSYSRQGGDTQYF.

Of note for this clone: A much more abundant neighbour one base away suggests this may be a read error. The chain employs TRBV2 and TRBJ2-2; 8 positions match TRBD1. V was pared by 6 bases and J by 0 bases, with 3 bases of the junction left unmatched. The CDR3 length is 15 residues. The germline V gene encodes CDR1 SNHLY and CDR2 FYNNEI. The DNA of the CDR3 is TGTGCCAGCAGCCAACAGGGGGCGAACACCGGGGAGCTGTTTTTT. Amino acids: CASSQQGANTGELFF.

This clone was seen a handful of times. The chain couples TRBV7-9 to TRBJ1-1; the D is unclear. Germline-derived CDR1 and CDR2 are SEHNR and FQNEAQ (reference sequence). V was shortened by 1 base and J by 0 bases, with 3 bases between the two germline ends. The CDR3 is 13 amino acids. The chain's CDR3 is CASSLVMNTEAFF. The CDR3 nucleotides are TGTGCCAGCAGCTTAGTTATGAACACTGAAGCTTTCTTT. Full variable domain (rest looked up from reference TRBV7-9 and TRBJ1-1): DTGVSQNPRHKITKRGQNVTFRCDPISEHNRLYWYRQTLGQGPEFLTYFQNEAQLEKSRLLSDRFSAERPKGSFSTLEIQRTEQGDSAMYLCASSLVMNTEAFFGQGTRLTVV.